This T cell receptor beta chain derives from a study of blood T cell repertoires in COVID-19. Germline V gene lookup returns CDR1 LGHNA and CDR2 YNFKEQ. The junction had 15 bases not matched to a gene; V was cut back by 1 base and J by 5 bases. The CDR3 spans 18 residues. Per the original methods: The authors estimated nucleated cell counts from reference gene primer amplification. Assay used: immunoSEQ multiplex PCR; TCRdb lists only in-frame clones, some missing. The V and J calls and clone size were taken over from that table, and D and trimming were inferred from the DNA. Of about 210,000 clones listed, about 89% were seen once; the top ten hold about 5%.

Sequenced input: peripheral blood. The chain carries TRBV4-2 and TRBJ2-3; 7 nucleotides agree with TRBD2. The receptor was derived from a woman aged 40 to 49 with acute or convalescent COVID-19. Written as DNA, the CDR3 is TGTGCCAGCAGCCAAGGACCCATGGCGGGGGATCTTGGAGATACGCAGTATTTT. It encodes CASSQGPMAGDLGDTQYF.